This TCR beta chain was retrieved from a study of T cells in Graves' hyperthyroidism and ophthalmopathy. Study-wide results and caveats: Most expanded thyroid clonotypes above 0.001 also appeared in blood. Ophthalmopathy prediction by the model preceded onset by a median about 6 months.

Hyperthyroidism had been newly diagnosed in patients aged 18 to 65, and its duration was under 2 months. Any patient presenting with uncontrolled infection, other autoimmune disease, pregnancy or lactation was left out. Researchers amplified the TCR beta CDR3 regions from RNA transcripts. First-round RT-PCR of the TCR CDR3 relied on the HTBI primer set. In TCRdb, the multiplex PCR reads were re-called with MiXCR into one record per CDR3 protein. The table has 500,000 to 600,000 distinct CDR3 sequences, 35% to 55% seen once. The length of the CDR3 is 15 residues. Germline values: CDR1 LNHDA, CDR2 SQIVND (reference sequence). V was shortened by 5 bases and J by 6 bases, with 20 bases between the two germline ends. On this clonotype: Its antigen is undetermined. This clone may be a read error of a much larger clone one base away.

The V call is TRBV19, the J call TRBJ2-7; tentative D call: TRBD2 (5 bases). This receptor was taken from a young woman with Graves' hyperthyroidism. Material: peripheral blood or thyroid tissue (not recorded which). The CDR3 loop reads CASSASGVPTCEQYF. CDR3 DNA sequence: TGTGCCAGTAGTGCCTCCGGGGTCCCCACCTGCGAGCAGTACTTC.